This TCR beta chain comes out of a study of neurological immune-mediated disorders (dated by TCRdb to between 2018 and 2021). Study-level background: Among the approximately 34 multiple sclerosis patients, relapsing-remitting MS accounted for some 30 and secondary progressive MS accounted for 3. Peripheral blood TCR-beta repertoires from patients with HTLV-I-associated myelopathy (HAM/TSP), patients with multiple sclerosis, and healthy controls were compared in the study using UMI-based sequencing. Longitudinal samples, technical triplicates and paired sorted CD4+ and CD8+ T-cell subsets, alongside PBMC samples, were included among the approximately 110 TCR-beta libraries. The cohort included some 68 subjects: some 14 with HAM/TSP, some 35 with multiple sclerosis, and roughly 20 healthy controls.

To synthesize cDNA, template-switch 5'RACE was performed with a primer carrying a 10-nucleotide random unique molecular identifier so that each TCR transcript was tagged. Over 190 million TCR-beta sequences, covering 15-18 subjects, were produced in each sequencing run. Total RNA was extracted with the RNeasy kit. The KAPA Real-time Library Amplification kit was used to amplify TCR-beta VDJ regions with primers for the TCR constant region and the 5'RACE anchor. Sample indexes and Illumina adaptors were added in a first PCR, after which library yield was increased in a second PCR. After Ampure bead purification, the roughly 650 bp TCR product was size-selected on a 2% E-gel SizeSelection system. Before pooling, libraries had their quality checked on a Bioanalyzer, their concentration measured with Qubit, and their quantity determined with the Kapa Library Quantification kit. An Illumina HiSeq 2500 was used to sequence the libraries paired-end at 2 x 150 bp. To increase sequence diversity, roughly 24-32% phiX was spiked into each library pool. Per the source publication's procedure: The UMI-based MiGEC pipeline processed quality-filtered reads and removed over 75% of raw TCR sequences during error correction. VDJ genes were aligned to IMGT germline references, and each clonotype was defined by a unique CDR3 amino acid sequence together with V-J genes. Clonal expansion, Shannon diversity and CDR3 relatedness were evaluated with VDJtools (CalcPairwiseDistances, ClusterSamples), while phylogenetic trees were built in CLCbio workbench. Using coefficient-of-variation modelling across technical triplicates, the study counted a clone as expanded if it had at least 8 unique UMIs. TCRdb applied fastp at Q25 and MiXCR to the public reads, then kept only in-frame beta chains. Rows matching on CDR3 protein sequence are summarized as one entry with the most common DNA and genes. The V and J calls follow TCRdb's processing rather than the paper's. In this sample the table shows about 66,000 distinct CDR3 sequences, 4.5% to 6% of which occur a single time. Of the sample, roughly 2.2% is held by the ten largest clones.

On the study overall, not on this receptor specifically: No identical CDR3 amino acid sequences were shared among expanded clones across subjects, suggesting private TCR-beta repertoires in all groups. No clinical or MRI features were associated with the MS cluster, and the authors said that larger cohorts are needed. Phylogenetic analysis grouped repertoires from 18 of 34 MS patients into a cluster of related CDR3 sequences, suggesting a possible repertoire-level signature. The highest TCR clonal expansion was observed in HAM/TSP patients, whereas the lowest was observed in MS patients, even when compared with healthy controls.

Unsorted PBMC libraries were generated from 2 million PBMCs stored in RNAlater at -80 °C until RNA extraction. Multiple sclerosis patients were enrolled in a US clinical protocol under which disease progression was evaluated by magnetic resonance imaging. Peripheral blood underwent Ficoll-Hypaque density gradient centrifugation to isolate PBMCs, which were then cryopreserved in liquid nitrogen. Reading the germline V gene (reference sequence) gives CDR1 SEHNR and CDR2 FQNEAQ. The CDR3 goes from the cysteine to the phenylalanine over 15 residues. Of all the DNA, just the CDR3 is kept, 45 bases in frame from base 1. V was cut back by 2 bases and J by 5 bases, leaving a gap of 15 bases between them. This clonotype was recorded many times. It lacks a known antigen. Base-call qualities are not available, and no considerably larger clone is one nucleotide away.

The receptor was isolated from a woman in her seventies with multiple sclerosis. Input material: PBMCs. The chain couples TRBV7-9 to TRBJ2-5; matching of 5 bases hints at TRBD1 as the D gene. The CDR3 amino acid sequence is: CASSLQQGRTETQYF. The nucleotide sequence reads TGTGCCAGCAGCTTACAGCAGGGCAGGACGGAGACCCAGTACTTC.